The entry below describes one TCR beta chain. The CDR3 runs to 14 residues. With 6 bases removed from V and 1 base from J, the gap between germline ends came to 9 bases. The germline V gene encodes CDR1 MNHNS and CDR2 SASEGT. As every portion of the isolated RNA was reverse transcribed, the sequencing read expressed TCRB transcripts. Method: immunoSEQ multiplex PCR; TCRdb's copy keeps in-frame clones and lacks some. The data show nearly 250,000 clones, more than 65% seen once. This sample is drawn from a study of beta chain features in type 1 diabetes. The chain uses TRBV6-1 and TRBJ2-2; maybe TRBD1 (5 bases). This TCR came from a man between 25 and 39 years old in good health. The sequenced sample was naive CD4+ T cells from blood. This chain's CDR3 is CASRSGLNTGELFF. In DNA, the CDR3 is TGTGCCAGCAGATCAGGGCTGAACACCGGGGAGCTGTTTTTT.